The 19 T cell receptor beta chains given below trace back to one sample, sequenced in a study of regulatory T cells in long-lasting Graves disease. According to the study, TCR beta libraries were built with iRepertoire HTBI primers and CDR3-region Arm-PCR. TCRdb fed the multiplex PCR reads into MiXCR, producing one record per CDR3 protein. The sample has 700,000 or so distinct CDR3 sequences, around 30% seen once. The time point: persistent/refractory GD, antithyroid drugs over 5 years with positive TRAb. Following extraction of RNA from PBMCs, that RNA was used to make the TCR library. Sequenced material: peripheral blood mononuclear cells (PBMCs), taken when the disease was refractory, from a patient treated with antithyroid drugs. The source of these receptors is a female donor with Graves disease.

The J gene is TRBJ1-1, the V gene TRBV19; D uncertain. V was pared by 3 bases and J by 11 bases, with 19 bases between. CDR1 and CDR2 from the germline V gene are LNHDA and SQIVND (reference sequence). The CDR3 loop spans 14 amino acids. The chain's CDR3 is CASSIAGGEIRAFF. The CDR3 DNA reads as TGTGCCAGTAGTATCGCGGGCGGTGAGATTCGGGCTTTCTTT.

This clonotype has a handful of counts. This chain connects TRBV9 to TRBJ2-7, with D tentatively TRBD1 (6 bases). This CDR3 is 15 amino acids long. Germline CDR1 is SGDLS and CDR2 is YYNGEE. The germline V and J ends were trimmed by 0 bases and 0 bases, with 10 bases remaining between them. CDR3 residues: CASSVGPDSSYEQYF. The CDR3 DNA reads TGTGCCAGCAGCGTAGGTCCGGACAGCTCCTACGAGCAGTACTTC.

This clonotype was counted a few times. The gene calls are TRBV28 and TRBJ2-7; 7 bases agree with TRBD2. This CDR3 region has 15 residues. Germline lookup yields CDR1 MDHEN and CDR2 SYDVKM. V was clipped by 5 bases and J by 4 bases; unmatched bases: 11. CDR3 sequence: CASSASGTTRYEQYF. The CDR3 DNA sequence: TGTGCCAGCAGTGCCTCCGGGACTACGAGATACGAGCAGTACTTC. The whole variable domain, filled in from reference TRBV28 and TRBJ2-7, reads DVKVTQSSRYLVKRTGEKVFLECVQDMDHENMFWYRQDPGLGLRLIYFSYDVKMKEKGDIPEGYSVSREKKERFSLILESASTNQTSMYLCASSASGTTRYEQYFGPGTRLTVT.

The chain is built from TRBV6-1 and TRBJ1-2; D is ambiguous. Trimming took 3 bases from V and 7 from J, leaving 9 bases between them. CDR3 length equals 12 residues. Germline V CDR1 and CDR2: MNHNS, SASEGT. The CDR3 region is CASSDPQVGYTF. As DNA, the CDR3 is TGTGCCAGCAGTGATCCCCAGGTTGGCTACACCTTC.

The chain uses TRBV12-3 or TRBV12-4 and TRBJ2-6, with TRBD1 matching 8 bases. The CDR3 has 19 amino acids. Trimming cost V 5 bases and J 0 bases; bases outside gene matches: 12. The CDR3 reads CASSPQHRGMSSGANVLTF. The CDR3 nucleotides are TGTGCCAGCAGTCCCCAACACAGGGGGATGAGCTCTGGGGCCAACGTCCTGACTTTC.

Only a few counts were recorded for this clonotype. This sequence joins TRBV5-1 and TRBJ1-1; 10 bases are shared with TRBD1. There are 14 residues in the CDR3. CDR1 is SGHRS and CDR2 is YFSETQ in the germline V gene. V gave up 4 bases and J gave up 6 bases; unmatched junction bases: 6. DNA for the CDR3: TGCGCCAGCAGCCAAGGACAGGGGGTTTCTGAAGCTTTCTTT. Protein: CASSQGQGVSEAFF.

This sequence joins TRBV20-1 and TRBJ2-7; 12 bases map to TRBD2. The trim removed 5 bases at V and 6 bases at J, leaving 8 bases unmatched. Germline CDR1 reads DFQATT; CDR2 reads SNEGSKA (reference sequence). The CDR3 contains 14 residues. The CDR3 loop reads CSAPQTSGRGEQYF. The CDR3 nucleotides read TGCAGTGCTCCCCAGACTAGCGGGAGAGGCGAGCAGTACTTC.

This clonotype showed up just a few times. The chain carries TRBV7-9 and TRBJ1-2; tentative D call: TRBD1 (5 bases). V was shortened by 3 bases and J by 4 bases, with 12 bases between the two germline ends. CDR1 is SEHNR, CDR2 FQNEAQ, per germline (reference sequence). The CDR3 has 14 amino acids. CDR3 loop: CASSFETGGYGYTF. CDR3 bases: TGTGCCAGCAGCTTCGAAACAGGCGGCTATGGCTACACCTTC.

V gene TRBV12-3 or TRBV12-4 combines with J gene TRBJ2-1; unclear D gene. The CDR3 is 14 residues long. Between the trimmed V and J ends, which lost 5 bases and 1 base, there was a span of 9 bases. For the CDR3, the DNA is TGTGCCAGCAGTCAGGAGAAATCCTACAATGAGCAGTTCTTC. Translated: CASSQEKSYNEQFF.

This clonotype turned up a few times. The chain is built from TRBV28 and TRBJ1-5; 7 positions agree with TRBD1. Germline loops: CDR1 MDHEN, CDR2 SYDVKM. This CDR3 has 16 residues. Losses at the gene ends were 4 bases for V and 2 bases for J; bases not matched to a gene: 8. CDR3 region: CASSSLDRVGNQPQHF. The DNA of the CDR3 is TGTGCCAGCAGTTCCCTAGACAGGGTAGGCAATCAGCCCCAGCATTTT.

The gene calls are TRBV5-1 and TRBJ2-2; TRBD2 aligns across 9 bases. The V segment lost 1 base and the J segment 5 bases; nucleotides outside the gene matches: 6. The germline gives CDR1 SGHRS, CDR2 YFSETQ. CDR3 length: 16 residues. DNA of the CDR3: TGCGCCAGCAGCTTGACAGCGGGAGGAATAACCGGGGAGCTGTTTTTT. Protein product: CASSLTAGGITGELFF. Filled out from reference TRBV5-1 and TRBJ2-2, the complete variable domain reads KAGVTQTPRYLIKTRGQQVTLSCSPISGHRSVSWYQQTPGQGLQFLFEYFSETQRNKGNFPGRFSGRQFSNSRSEMNVSTLELGDSALYLCASSLTAGGITGELFFGEGSRLTVL.

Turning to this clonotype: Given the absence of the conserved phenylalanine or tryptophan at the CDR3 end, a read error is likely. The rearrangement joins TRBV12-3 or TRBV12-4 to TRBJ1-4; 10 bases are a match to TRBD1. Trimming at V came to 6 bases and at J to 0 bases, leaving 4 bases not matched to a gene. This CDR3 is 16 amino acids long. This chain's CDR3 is CASSLTGGATNEKLFC. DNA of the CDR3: TGTGCCAGCAGCCTGACAGGGGGCGCAACTAATGAAAAACTGTTTTGT.

The CDR3 coding sequence is TGTGCCAGCAGCTTAAGCTGGGACACCTACGAGCAGTACTTC. It yields the protein CASSLSWDTYEQYF. The V gene is TRBV7-3, the J gene TRBJ2-7, with a tentative D call TRBD1 (6 bases). Trimming shortened V by 1 base and J by 2 bases, and 9 bases separated the two germline ends. Germline V gene sequence: CDR1 SGHTA, CDR2 FQGTGA. CDR3 length: 14 residues.

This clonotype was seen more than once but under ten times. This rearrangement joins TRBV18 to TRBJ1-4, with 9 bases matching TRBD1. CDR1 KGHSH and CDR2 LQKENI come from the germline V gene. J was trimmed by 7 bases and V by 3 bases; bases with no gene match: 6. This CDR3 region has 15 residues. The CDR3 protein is CASSPKQGAREKLFF. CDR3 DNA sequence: TGTGCCAGCTCACCTAAACAGGGGGCGCGTGAAAAACTGTTTTTT. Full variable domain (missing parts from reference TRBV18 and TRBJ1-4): NAGVMQNPRHLVRRRGQEARLRCSPMKGHSHVYWYRQLPEEGLKFMVYLQKENIIDESGMPKERFSAEFPKEGPSILRIQQVVRGDSAAYFCASSPKQGAREKLFFGSGTQLSVL.

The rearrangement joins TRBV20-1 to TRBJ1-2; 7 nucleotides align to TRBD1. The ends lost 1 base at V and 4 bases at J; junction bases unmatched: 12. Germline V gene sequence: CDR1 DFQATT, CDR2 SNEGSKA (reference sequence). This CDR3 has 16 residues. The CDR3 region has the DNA TGCAGTGCTAGAGTAGCCGGGACAGAAATTTCCTATGGCTACACCTTC. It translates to CSARVAGTEISYGYTF.

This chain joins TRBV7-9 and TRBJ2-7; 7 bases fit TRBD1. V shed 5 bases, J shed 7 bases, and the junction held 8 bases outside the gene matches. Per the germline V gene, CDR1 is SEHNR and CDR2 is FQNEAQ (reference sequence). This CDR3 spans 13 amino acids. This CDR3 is CASSHTGQTEQYF. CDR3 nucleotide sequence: TGTGCCAGCAGCCACACGGGACAGACAGAGCAGTACTTC.

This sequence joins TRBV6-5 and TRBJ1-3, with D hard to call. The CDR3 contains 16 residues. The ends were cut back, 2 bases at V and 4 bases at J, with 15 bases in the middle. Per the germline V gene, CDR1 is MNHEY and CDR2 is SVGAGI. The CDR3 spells CASSYRGVDGGNTIYF. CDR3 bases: TGTGCCAGCAGTTACCGCGGAGTAGACGGAGGAAACACCATATATTTT.

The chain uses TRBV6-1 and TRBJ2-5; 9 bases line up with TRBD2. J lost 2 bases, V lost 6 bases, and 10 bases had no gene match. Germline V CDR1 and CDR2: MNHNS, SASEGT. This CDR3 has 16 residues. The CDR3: CASSNLASGRQETQYF. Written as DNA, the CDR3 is TGTGCCAGCAGCAACCTGGCCAGCGGGAGGCAAGAGACCCAGTACTTC.

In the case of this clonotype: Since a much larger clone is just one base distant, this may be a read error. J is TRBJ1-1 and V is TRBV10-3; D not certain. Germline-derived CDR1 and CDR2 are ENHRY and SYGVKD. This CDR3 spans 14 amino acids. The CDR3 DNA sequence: TGTGTCATCACCCAGGATGGGGAAGGCACTGAAGCTTTCTTT. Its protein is CVITQDGEGTEAFF.